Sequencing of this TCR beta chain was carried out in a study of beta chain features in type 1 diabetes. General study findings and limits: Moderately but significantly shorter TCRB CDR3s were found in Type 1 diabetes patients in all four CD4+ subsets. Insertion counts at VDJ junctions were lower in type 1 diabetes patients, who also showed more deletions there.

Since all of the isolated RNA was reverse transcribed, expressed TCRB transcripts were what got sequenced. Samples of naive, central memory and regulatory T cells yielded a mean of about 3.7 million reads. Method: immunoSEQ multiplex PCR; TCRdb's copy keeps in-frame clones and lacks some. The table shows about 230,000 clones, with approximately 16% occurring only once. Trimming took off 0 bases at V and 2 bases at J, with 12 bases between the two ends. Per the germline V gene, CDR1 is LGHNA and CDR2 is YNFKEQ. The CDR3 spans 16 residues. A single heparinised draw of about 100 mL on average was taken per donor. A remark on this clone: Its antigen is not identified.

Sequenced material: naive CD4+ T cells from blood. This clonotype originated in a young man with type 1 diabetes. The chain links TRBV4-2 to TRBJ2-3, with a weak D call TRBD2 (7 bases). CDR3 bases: TGTGCCAGCAGCCAAGATGGGAGGGGGAACACAGATACGCAGTATTTT. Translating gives CASSQDGRGNTDTQYF.